A selection of T cell receptor beta chains follows, all from one sample in a study of cytomegalovirus exposure and HLA in healthy donors. The method was immunoSEQ multiplex PCR; TCRdb's version includes in-frame clones alone and lacks a portion of them. The data contain some 140,000 clones, about 80% of them singletons. Source material: PBMCs. The receptor source for this set is a man aged 25-40 years in good health and CMV-seropositive. The CDR3 runs from the conserved cysteine through the conserved F or W. Each record gives: V gene, CDR3 protein.

V: TRBV4-1
CDR3: CASSQWGGGKETQYF

V: TRBV28
CDR3: CASSLAAGDTQYF

V: TRBV5-6
CDR3: CASSPGLAGGAYEQCF

V: TRBV2
CDR3: CASTPAGTGNSPLHF

V: TRBV10-3
CDR3: CAISATSVRTDTQYF

V: TRBV4-1
CDR3: CVSSQVVIGTDTQYF

V: TRBV15
CDR3: CATSRVQGSTEAFF

V: TRBV7-2
CDR3: CASSLAGGGLEQFF

V: TRBV6-1
CDR3: CARNPDWTLPYEQYF

V: TRBV25-1
CDR3: CASSEAGGTEAFF

V: TRBV14
CDR3: CASSQDLVGQGRNQPQHF

V: TRBV1
CDR3: CTSSQRRQGVSNQPQHF

V: TRBV5-8
CDR3: CASFRDSYEQYF

V: TRBV29-1
CDR3: CSGQDYTGELFF

V: TRBV4-1
CDR3: CASSPRVQETQYF

V: TRBV11-1
CDR3: CASSQQGKEETQYF

V: TRBV6-1
CDR3: CSCGQAYEQYF

V: TRBV18
CDR3: CASSSVRTGTGFTDTQYF

V: TRBV6-5
CDR3: CASRGGERLYEQYF

V: TRBV10-3
CDR3: CAIRADRGGLGNTEAFF

V: TRBV5-8
CDR3: CASSFRGQSRVYGYTF

V: TRBV19
CDR3: CASNRQGLGEQFF

V: TRBV2
CDR3: CASSVDREVREQYF

V: TRBV7-9
CDR3: CASSYQVASGRAGNEQFF

V: TRBV7-6
CDR3: CASSLGRGPRNEQFF

V: TRBV10-3
CDR3: CAISESGVSNQPQHF

V: TRBV5-1
CDR3: CASSFQGMTGTDTQYF

V: TRBV15
CDR3: CATSRSGEDGELFF

V: TRBV18
CDR3: CASSPRDSIGSGANVLTF

V: TRBV5-4
CDR3: CASSLPTGYAEAFF

V: TRBV28
CDR3: CASRGLAESSYEQYF

V: TRBV12-5
CDR3: CASGLASDSSGNTIYF

V: TRBV2
CDR3: CASSTDRVLTKNIQYF

V: TRBV6-6
CDR3: CASTRDRESDEQYF

V: TRBV5-1
CDR3: CASSMGQGAGEKLFF

V: TRBV4-2
CDR3: CASSQGAVPSYNEQFF

V: TRBV2
CDR3: CAIPGQSSNQPQHF

V: TRBV15
CDR3: CATGAGRNTGELFF

V: TRBV6-1
CDR3: CASSEAPRQSPEQYF

V: TRBV28
CDR3: CASREGGLGSSYEQYF

V: TRBV27
CDR3: CASSLSLGLAHEQYF

V: TRBV27
CDR3: CASSQTRVSGTGELFF

V: TRBV9
CDR3: CASSGTANTEAFF

V: TRBV7-2
CDR3: CASSLQTGTGGRELFF

V: TRBV5-6
CDR3: CASSAGQTDLAKNIQYF

V: TRBV30
CDR3: CALEGVPLHF

V: TRBV27
CDR3: CASSPGTGSEQFF